Described below is a single TCR beta chain sequence and its context. This CDR3 contains 12 residues. Germline V gene sequence: CDR1 DFQATT, CDR2 SNEGSKA (reference sequence). This sample is part of a study of early T cells in non-severe SARS-CoV-2 infection. Tagging with unique molecular identifiers was applied to individual cDNA molecules. Each CDR3 protein gets one entry after TCRdb re-called the 5' RACE reads with MiXCR. The sample lists about 52,000 distinct CDR3 sequences, around 10% occurring once. This TCR derives from an adult who was a healthcare worker with PCR-confirmed SARS-CoV-2 infection or an uninfected control (not recorded which). The sequencing sample was made of whole blood. The rearrangement uses TRBV20-1 and TRBJ2-1; D is uncertain. The CDR3 DNA reads as TGCAGCTCCGTCATAATCATAAATGAGCAGTTCTTC. This encodes CSSVIIINEQFF.